The entry that follows covers one T cell receptor beta chain sequence. The data originate from a study of blood T cell repertoires in COVID-19. Turning to the study itself: Sites across the United States, Italy and Spain contributed samples from acute and convalescent COVID-19. T cells, B-cell-depleted T cells, or PBMCs supplied cDNA or gDNA.

Trimming pared 3 bases from V and 2 bases from J, leaving 10 bases between. Germline V gene data show CDR1 as LNHDA and CDR2 as SQIVND (reference sequence). CDR3 length: 14 residues. The data were produced by immunoSEQ multiplex PCR, yet TCRdb's version contains in-frame clones alone and is incomplete. The sample lists tens of thousands of clones, roughly 87% seen once, with roughly a quarter in the top ten. Sequenced input: peripheral blood. The source of this sequence is a human donor in a cohort sampled during active COVID-19. V is TRBV19 and J is TRBJ1-2, with D perhaps TRBD1 (5 bases). CDR3 in DNA: TGTGCCAGTAGTATTCCGGGACTGAACTATGGCTACACCTTC. Its protein is CASSIPGLNYGYTF.